This T cell receptor beta chain derives from a study of blood T cells in healthy people across ages. General study findings and limits: The fall in TCR beta diversity per million T cells was roughly linear with age.

The extraction recovered at least 5.5 micrograms of total RNA per sample. The CDR3 spans 16 residues. Trimming cost V 4 bases and J 1 base, with 11 bases left between them. The germline V gene encodes CDR1 MDHEN and CDR2 SYDVKM. Note on this clonotype: Its antigen is not identified.

A J-beta primer mix and a sample-barcoded 5' primer were used in a second PCR of about 6 to 12 cycles. Template switching added a 12-random-nucleotide identifier to every cDNA molecule. One entry per CDR3 protein, called by TCRdb with MiXCR from the 5' RACE reads. The sample has roughly 1.5 million distinct CDR3 sequences; about 42% are singletons. V and J are TRBV28 and TRBJ1-6, with a tentative D call TRBD1 (5 bases). The sample taken for sequencing was blood. This sequence originates from a woman aged 18-30 years in good health. CDR3 nucleotide sequence: TGTGCCAGCAGTTGGGGGGATTTGTCCTATAATTCACCCCTCCACTTT. It is translated as CASSWGDLSYNSPLHF.